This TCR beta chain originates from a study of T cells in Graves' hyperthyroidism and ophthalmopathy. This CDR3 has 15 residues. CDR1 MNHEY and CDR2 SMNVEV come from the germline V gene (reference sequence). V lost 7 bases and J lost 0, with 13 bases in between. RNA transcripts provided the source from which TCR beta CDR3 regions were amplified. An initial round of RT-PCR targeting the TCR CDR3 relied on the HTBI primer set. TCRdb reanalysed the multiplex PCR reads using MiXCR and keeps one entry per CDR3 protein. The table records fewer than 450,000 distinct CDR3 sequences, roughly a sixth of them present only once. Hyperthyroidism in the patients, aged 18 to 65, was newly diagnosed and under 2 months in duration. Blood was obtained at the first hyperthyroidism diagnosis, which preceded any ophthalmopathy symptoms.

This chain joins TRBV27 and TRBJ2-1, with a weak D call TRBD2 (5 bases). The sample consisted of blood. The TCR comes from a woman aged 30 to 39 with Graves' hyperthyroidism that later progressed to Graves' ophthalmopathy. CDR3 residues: CASTVLELSYNEQFF. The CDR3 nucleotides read TGTGCCAGCACCGTACTAGAACTCTCCTACAATGAGCAGTTCTTC.